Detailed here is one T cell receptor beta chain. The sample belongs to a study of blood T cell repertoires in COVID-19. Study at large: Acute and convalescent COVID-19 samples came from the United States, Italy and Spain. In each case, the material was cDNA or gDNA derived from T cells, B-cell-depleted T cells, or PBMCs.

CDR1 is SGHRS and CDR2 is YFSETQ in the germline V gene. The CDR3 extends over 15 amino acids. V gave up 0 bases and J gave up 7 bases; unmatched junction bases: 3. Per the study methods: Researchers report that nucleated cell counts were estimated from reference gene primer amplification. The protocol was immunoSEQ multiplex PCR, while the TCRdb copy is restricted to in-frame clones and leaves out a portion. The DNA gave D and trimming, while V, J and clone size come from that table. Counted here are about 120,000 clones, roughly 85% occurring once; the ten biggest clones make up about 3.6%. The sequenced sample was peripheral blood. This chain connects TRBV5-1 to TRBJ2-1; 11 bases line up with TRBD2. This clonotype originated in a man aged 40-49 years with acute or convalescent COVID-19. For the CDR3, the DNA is TGCGCCAGCAGCTTGGTGGTAGCGGGGGGGAATGAGCAGTTCTTC. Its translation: CASSLVVAGGNEQFF.